The present entry profiles one T cell receptor (beta chain) with its context. Its target is unknown. The sample comes from a study of cytomegalovirus exposure and HLA in healthy donors. Overall study: In a later analysis, it was reported that the roughly 130 validation repertoires had been produced on the same platform as the 666 repertoires belonging to the first cohort.

Clones were read by immunoSEQ multiplex PCR, and TCRdb kept only the in-frame ones, dropping some. This table holds 90,000 to 130,000 clones, roughly 90% found once. The CDR3 length is 15 residues. Germline V gene lookup returns CDR1 LNHDA and CDR2 SQIVND (reference sequence). The ends lost 7 bases at V and 0 bases at J; junction bases unmatched: 8. Findings of the study overall: As was reported, the classifier diagnosed cytomegalovirus status with high specificity and sensitivity. A few of the chains that were CMV-associated were confirmed in vitro to be specific for CMV antigens.

The sample taken for sequencing was PBMCs. The V and J genes are TRBV19 and TRBJ1-1; 7 bases fit TRBD1. The receptor was derived from a woman in her late teens or twenties in good health and CMV-seronegative. CDR3 sequence (DNA): TGTGCCAGTACTTTTGTACAGGGGCTGAACACTGAAGCTTTCTTT. Translating it yields CASTFVQGLNTEAFF. Looking up the rest from reference TRBV19 and TRBJ1-1 gives the full variable domain: DGGITQSPKYLFRKEGQNVTLSCEQNLNHDAMYWYRQDPGQGLRLIYYSQIVNDFQKGDIAEGYSVSREKKESFPLTVTSAQKNPTAFYLCASTFVQGLNTEAFFGQGTRLTVV.